The rows below give T cell receptor beta chains drawn from one sample of a study of cytomegalovirus exposure and HLA in healthy donors. Some clones are missing from TCRdb's copy, which holds only in-frame ones; the method was immunoSEQ multiplex PCR. The repertoire holds under 150,000 clones, with roughly 72% as singletons. Sequences were obtained from PBMCs. The receptors were gathered from a man aged 35-49 years in good health and CMV-seronegative. Both conserved end residues are trimmed from each CDR3. Fields, in order: D gene, J gene, V gene, CDR3 protein. A D gene is named only where the DNA matches it firmly.

d_gene: TRBD2; j_gene: TRBJ2-7; v_gene: TRBV5-1; CDR3aa: ASSSTSGSYEQY
d_gene: -; j_gene: TRBJ2-3; v_gene: TRBV11-2; CDR3aa: ASRYRGHTDTQY
d_gene: TRBD2; j_gene: -; v_gene: TRBV5-6; CDR3aa: ASRLYSGGEQY
d_gene: -; j_gene: TRBJ2-1; v_gene: TRBV28; CDR3aa: ASSKSVSSYNEQF
d_gene: TRBD1; j_gene: TRBJ2-3; v_gene: TRBV7-9; CDR3aa: ASSLNEGAIDTQY
d_gene: -; j_gene: TRBJ1-1; v_gene: TRBV7-9; CDR3aa: ASSLSWAAEAF
d_gene: TRBD2; j_gene: TRBJ2-5; v_gene: TRBV2; CDR3aa: ASSGPGTSKQTQY
d_gene: TRBD1; j_gene: TRBJ1-2; v_gene: TRBV28; CDR3aa: ASSPPRTGTYGYT
d_gene: -; j_gene: TRBJ2-3; v_gene: TRBV7-9; CDR3aa: ASSSRTDTQY
d_gene: TRBD1; j_gene: TRBJ2-3; v_gene: TRBV2; CDR3aa: ASTERGPVGTDTQY
d_gene: -; j_gene: TRBJ1-4; v_gene: TRBV19; CDR3aa: ASSTPWGGMRKLF
d_gene: TRBD1; j_gene: TRBJ2-7; v_gene: TRBV30; CDR3aa: AWSSATGVEEQY
d_gene: -; j_gene: TRBJ2-5; v_gene: TRBV7-2; CDR3aa: ASSRASGYQETQY
d_gene: -; j_gene: TRBJ1-1; v_gene: TRBV6-1; CDR3aa: ASSVSHMNTEAF
d_gene: TRBD2; j_gene: TRBJ2-3; v_gene: TRBV14; CDR3aa: ASSHGLAATDTQY
d_gene: TRBD2; j_gene: TRBJ2-3; v_gene: TRBV9; CDR3aa: ASSWGSGGADTQY
d_gene: -; j_gene: TRBJ1-2; v_gene: TRBV5-1; CDR3aa: ASSFNTGNYGYT